Only a few counts were recorded for the clone carrying this T cell receptor beta chain. Its antigen is not identified. Expressed TCRB transcripts got sequenced, as all isolated RNA was reverse transcribed. Method: immunoSEQ multiplex PCR; TCRdb's copy keeps in-frame clones and lacks some. The sample lists approximately 120,000 clones; roughly 17% were seen once. This sample stems from a study of beta chain features in type 1 diabetes. Whole-study findings and limits: TCRB CDR3 length was moderately but significantly reduced in all four CD4+ subsets of Type 1 diabetes patients.

V was pared by 5 bases and J by 2 bases, with 10 bases between. The germline gives CDR1 LNHDA, CDR2 SQIVND (reference sequence). The CDR3 has 15 residues. The clonotype comes from a man between 18 and 35 years old with type 1 diabetes. Sequenced material: central memory CD4+ T cells from blood. The chain is built from TRBV19 and TRBJ2-6; no clear D gene. The CDR3 region is CASSFTATGANVLTF. CDR3 DNA sequence: TGTGCCAGTAGTTTCACAGCTACTGGGGCCAACGTCCTGACTTTC.